A single sample gave rise to the 20 T cell receptor beta chains below, sequenced in a study of blood T cell repertoires in COVID-19. Here immunoSEQ multiplex PCR was the method, and the copy in TCRdb shows in-frame clones only, minus some. The repertoire includes approximately 110,000 clones, about 83% of them detected once, and roughly 5.4% sits in the top ten. Sequencing used peripheral blood. The receptors stem from a human donor in a cohort sampled during active COVID-19.

The V call is TRBV9, the J call TRBJ1-2, with D possibly being TRBD1 (5 bases). Germline CDR1 reads SGDLS; CDR2 reads YYNGEE. The CDR3 loop spans 15 amino acids. The germline V and J ends were trimmed by 0 bases and 5 bases, with 14 bases remaining between them. In DNA, the CDR3 is TGTGCCAGCAGCGTAGCTTCGACAGTTGCGTATGGCTACACCTTC. Amino acid sequence: CASSVASTVAYGYTF.

The gene calls are TRBV28 and TRBJ1-5; TRBD1 aligns across 8 bases. Germline V gene data show CDR1 as MDHEN and CDR2 as SYDVKM. The V and J ends lost 8 bases and 1 base, in that order; junction bases with no gene match: 13. The CDR3 length is 17 residues. As DNA, the CDR3 is TGTGCCAGCGGAACAGGGGGTTTTGGTCTGAGCAATCAGCCCCAGCATTTT. It translates to CASGTGGFGLSNQPQHF.

The chain uses TRBV7-2 and TRBJ2-5; TRBD2 matches 8 bases. The V segment lost 2 bases and the J segment 4 bases; nucleotides outside the gene matches: 3. Germline CDR1 reads SGHTA; CDR2 reads FQGNSA. CDR3 length equals 14 residues. The CDR3 is CASSLSGSRETQYF. The DNA of the CDR3 is TGTGCCAGCAGCTTAAGCGGGAGTCGAGAGACCCAGTACTTC.

The chain employs TRBV6-2 or TRBV6-3 and TRBJ1-1, with D uncertain. Trimming pared 2 bases from V and 4 bases from J, leaving 8 bases between. The CDR3 is 13 residues long. Looked up from germline, CDR1 is MNHEY and CDR2 is SVGEGT. CDR3 sequence reads: CASSYRRSTEAFF. CDR3 DNA: TGTGCCAGCAGTTACAGGCGGAGCACTGAAGCTTTCTTT.

V gene TRBV27 combines with J gene TRBJ2-2; TRBD2 matches 7 bases. With V trimmed by 1 base and J by 5 bases, 16 bases remained unmatched. CDR1 is MNHEY and CDR2 is SMNVEV in the germline V gene (reference sequence). The CDR3 loop spans 19 amino acids. CDR3: CASSLLLMGGRRGTGELFF. The CDR3 coding sequence is TGTGCCAGCAGTTTATTATTGATGGGAGGGCGACGGGGGACCGGGGAGCTGTTTTTT.

The sample holds a few counts of this clone. In DNA, the CDR3 is TGTGCCAGCAGCCGGACTGGGTCCTACAATGAGCAGTTCTTC. Protein: CASSRTGSYNEQFF. The chain is built from TRBV4-2 and TRBJ2-1, with D possibly TRBD2 on 5 matching bases. Germline CDR1 LGHNA, CDR2 YNFKEQ. The V end was cut by 4 bases, the J end by 1 base, with 8 bases between. CDR3 length equals 14 residues.

Remarks on this clone: The junction differs from germline at one of its ends, possibly a read error. The chain uses TRBV6-2 or TRBV6-3 and TRBJ2-7; 10 bases fit TRBD1. The germline CDR1 and CDR2 sequences are MNHEY and SVGEGT. The CDR3 has 15 amino acids. CDR3 nucleotide sequence: TGTGCCAGCAGTCACTCGAGGGACAGGGGTCGAGAGCAGTACTTC. It translates to CASSHSRDRGREQYF.

This chain links TRBV6-2 or TRBV6-3 with TRBJ1-2; D is possibly TRBD1 (6 bases). Germline-derived CDR1 and CDR2 are MNHEY and SVGEGT. V lost 5 bases and J lost 4, with 20 bases in between. The CDR3 has 16 amino acids. The CDR3 loop reads CASSARGGSISYGYTF. The CDR3 DNA follows: TGTGCCAGCAGTGCCAGGGGTGGTTCCATCTCCTATGGCTACACCTTC.

V gene TRBV6-2 or TRBV6-3 combines with J gene TRBJ2-1; 11 positions agree with TRBD2. The trim removed 1 base at V and 0 bases at J, leaving 11 bases unmatched. From germline, CDR1 is MNHEY and CDR2 SVGEGT. There are 20 residues in the CDR3. CDR3: CASSYLPTFLAGGSYNEQFF. CDR3 DNA sequence: TGTGCCAGCAGTTACTTGCCGACTTTTCTAGCGGGGGGCTCCTACAATGAGCAGTTCTTC.

This chain uses TRBV10-3 with TRBJ2-1, with 13 bases lining up with TRBD2. Germline trimming cut 6 bases from V and 10 bases from J; bases unmatched to any gene: 18. This CDR3 has 18 amino acids. The V gene's germline CDR1 is ENHRY and CDR2 SYGVKD. The CDR3 sequence: CAISGGGALAGGANEQFF. The CDR3 DNA follows: TGTGCCATCAGCGGCGGCGGGGCACTAGCGGGAGGGGCAAACGAGCAGTTCTTC.

The V and J genes are TRBV10-3 and TRBJ2-3; the match to TRBD2 covers 7 bases. V gave up 4 bases and J gave up 4 bases; unmatched junction bases: 5. This CDR3 is 14 amino acids long. CDR1 ENHRY and CDR2 SYGVKD come from the germline V gene. The CDR3, as DNA: TGTGCCATCAGTGCTAGCGGAGGTTCAGATACGCAGTATTTT. Translated: CAISASGGSDTQYF.

The V call is TRBV29-1, the J call TRBJ2-3; 12 positions match TRBD2. CDR1 is SQVTM and CDR2 is ANQGSEA in the germline V gene. CDR3 length: 18 amino acids. V lost 4 bases and J lost 1; bases outside the gene matches: 12. The CDR3 DNA sequence: TGCAGCGTTGCCTCCATACCGGGACTAGCGGGCCGCACAGATACGCAGTATTTT. Protein product: CSVASIPGLAGRTDTQYF.

The chain couples TRBV3-1 (or the pseudogene TRBV3-2) to TRBJ1-2; D might be TRBD1 (5 bases). The CDR3 totals 13 residues. V was shortened by 6 bases and J by 1 base, with 9 bases between the two germline ends. Germline V lookup: CDR1 LGHDT, CDR2 YNNKEL (reference sequence). CDR3 DNA: TGTGCCAGCAGAAGGGGTAATAACTATGGCTACACCTTC. It yields the protein CASRRGNNYGYTF.

V is TRBV4-1 and J is TRBJ1-6, with 7 nucleotides matching TRBD1. The CDR3 contains 17 residues. From germline, CDR1 is MGHRA and CDR2 YSYEKL. Germline trimming cut 4 bases from V and 0 bases from J; bases unmatched to any gene: 6. This CDR3 is CASSRDSESSYNSPLHF. The CDR3 region has the DNA TGCGCCAGCAGCCGGGACAGCGAGAGCTCCTATAATTCACCCCTCCACTTT.

The rearrangement joins TRBV4-1 to TRBJ2-1; tentative D call: TRBD2 (5 bases). From germline, CDR1 is MGHRA and CDR2 YSYEKL. The CDR3 has 15 amino acids. V lost 1 base and J lost 5, with 12 bases in between. The CDR3 DNA reads TGCGCCAGCAGCCAAGCGAGGACGAGGGACAATGAGCAGTTCTTC. Protein sequence: CASSQARTRDNEQFF.

The chain uses TRBV18 and TRBJ1-2; D not certain. This CDR3 spans 13 amino acids. Trimming removed 2 bases from V and 4 bases from J, with 8 bases in between. The V gene's germline CDR1 is KGHSH and CDR2 LQKENI. CDR3 coding DNA: TGTGCCAGCTCACCAACGGGATCCTATGGCTACACCTTC. This sequence encodes CASSPTGSYGYTF.

The chain recombines TRBV6-5 with TRBJ1-2; the D gene is possibly TRBD1 (5 bases). V lost 6 bases and J lost 4, with 15 bases in between. There are 14 residues in the CDR3. CDR1 is MNHEY, CDR2 SVGAGI, per germline. In DNA form, the CDR3 reads TGTGCCAGCAGGACAACCAGGGTCCCCTATGGCTACACCTTC. It yields the protein CASRTTRVPYGYTF.

The V and J genes are TRBV20-1 and TRBJ1-1, with D perhaps matching TRBD1 (6 bases). Per the germline V gene, CDR1 is DFQATT and CDR2 is SNEGSKA (reference sequence). Trimming left V 3 bases short and J 6 bases short, with 23 bases between. CDR3 length: 16 amino acids. CDR3 region: CSASRPGVSRGSEAFF. In DNA form, the CDR3 reads TGCAGTGCTAGTCGGCCAGGGGTCTCCCGGGGATCTGAAGCTTTCTTT.

The chain employs TRBV4-3 and TRBJ1-6; D call uncertain. In germline, CDR1 is LGHNA, CDR2 YSLEER. Trimming stripped 0 bases from V and 7 bases from J, with 7 bases between. The CDR3 is made up of 14 amino acids. CDR3 in amino acids: CASSQESRNSPLHF. For the CDR3, the DNA is TGCGCCAGCAGCCAAGAATCTCGGAATTCACCCCTCCACTTT.

V is TRBV5-1 and J is TRBJ2-3, with 8 bases aligning to TRBD1. V lost 1 base to trimming and J lost 0 bases; unmatched junction nucleotides: 4. In germline, CDR1 is SGHRS, CDR2 YFSETQ. The CDR3 is 16 amino acids. The CDR3 is CASSLTDRVSTDTQYF. The CDR3 bases are TGCGCCAGCAGCTTGACGGACAGGGTTAGCACAGATACGCAGTATTTT.